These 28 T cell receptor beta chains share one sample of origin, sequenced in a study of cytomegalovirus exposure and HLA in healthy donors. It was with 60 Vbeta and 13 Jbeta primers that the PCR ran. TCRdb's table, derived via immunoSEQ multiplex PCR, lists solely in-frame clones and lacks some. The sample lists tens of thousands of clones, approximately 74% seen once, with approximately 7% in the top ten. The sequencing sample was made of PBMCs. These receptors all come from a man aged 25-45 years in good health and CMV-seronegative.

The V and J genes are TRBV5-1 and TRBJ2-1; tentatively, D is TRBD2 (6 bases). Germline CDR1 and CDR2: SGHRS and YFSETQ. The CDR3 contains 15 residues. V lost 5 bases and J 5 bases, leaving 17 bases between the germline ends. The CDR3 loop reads CASRGGQVGNNEQFF. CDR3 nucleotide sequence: TGCGCCAGCAGAGGAGGGCAGGTAGGCAACAATGAGCAGTTCTTC.

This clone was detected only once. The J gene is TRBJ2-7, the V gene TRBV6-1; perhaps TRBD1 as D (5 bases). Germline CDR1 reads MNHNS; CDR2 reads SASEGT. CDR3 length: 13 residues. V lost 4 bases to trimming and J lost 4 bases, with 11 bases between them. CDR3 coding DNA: TGTGCCAGCAGTGGCCAGGGATGGTACGAGCAGTACTTC. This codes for CASSGQGWYEQYF.

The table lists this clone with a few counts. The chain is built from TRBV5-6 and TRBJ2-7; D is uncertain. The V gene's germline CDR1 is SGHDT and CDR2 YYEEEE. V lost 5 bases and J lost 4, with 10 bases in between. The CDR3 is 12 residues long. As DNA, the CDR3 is TGTGCCAGCAGTCCAGTCGGGTACGAGCAGTACTTC. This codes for CASSPVGYEQYF.

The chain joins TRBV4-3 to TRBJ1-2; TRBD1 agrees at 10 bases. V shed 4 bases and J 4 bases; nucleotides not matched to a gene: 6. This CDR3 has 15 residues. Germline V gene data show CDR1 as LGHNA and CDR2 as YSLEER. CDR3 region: CASSRGDRGVYGYTF. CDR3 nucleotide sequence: TGCGCCAGCAGCCGCGGGGACAGGGGAGTCTATGGCTACACCTTC.

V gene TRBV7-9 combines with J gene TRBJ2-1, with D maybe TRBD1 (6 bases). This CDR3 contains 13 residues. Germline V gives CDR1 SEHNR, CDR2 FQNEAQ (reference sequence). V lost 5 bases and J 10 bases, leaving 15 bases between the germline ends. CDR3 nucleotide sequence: TGTGCCAGCAGCCGAAGGGACACCAACGAGCAGTTCTTC. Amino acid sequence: CASSRRDTNEQFF.

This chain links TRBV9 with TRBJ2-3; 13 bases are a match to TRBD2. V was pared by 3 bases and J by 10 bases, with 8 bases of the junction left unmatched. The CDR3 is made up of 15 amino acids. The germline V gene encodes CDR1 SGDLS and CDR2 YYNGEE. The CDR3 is CASSAATSGGLPQYF. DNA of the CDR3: TGTGCCAGCAGCGCAGCGACTAGCGGGGGGTTACCGCAGTATTTT.

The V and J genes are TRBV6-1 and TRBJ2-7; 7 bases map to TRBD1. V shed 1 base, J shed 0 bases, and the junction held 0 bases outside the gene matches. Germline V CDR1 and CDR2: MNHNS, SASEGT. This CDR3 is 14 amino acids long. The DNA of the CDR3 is TGTGCCAGCAGTGAAGGACAGGGCTCCTACGAGCAGTACTTC. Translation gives CASSEGQGSYEQYF.

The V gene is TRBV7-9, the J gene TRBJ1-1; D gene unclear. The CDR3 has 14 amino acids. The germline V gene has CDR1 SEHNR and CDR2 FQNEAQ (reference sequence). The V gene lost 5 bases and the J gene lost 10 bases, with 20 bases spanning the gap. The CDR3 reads CASSQTGSPTGAFF. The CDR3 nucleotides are TGTGCCAGCAGCCAAACCGGGTCCCCAACCGGAGCTTTCTTT. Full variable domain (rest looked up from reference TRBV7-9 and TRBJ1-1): DTGVSQNPRHKITKRGQNVTFRCDPISEHNRLYWYRQTLGQGPEFLTYFQNEAQLEKSRLLSDRFSAERPKGSFSTLEIQRTEQGDSAMYLCASSQTGSPTGAFFGQGTRLTVV.

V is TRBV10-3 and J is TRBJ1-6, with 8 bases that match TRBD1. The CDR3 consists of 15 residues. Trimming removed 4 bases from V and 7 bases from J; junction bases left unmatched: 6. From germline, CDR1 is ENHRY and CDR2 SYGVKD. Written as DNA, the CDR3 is TGTGCCATCAGTGCCACAGGGGGGCCCAATTCACCCCTCCACTTT. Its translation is CAISATGGPNSPLHF.

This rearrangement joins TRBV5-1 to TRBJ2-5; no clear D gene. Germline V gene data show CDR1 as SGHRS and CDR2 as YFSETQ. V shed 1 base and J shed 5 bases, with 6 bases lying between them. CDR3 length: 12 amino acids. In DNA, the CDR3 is TGCGCCAGCAGCTTGACGAGGGAGACCCAGTACTTC. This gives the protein CASSLTRETQYF.

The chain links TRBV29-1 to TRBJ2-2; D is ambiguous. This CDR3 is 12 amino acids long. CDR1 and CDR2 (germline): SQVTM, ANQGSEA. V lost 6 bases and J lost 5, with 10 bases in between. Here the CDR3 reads CSVRHRTGELFF. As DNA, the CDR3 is TGCAGCGTGCGTCATCGGACCGGGGAGCTGTTTTTT.

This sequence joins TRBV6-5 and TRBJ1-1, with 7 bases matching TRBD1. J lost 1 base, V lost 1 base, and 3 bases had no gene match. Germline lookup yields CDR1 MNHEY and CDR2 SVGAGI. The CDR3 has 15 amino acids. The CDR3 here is CASSYFDRENTEAFF. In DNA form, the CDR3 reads TGTGCCAGCAGTTACTTCGACAGGGAGAACACTGAAGCTTTCTTT.

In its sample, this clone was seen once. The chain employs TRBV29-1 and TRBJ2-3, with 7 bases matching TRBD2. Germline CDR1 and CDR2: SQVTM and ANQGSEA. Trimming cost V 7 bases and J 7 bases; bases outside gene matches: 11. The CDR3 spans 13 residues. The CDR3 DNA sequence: TGCAGCGCTGGGGCGGGAGCCCTTTATACGCAGTATTTT. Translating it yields CSAGAGALYTQYF.

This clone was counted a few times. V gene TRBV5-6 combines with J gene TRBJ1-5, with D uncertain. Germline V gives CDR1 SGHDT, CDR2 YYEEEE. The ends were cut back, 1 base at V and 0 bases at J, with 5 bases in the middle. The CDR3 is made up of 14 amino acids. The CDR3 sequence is CASSLSGSNQPQHF. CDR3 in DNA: TGTGCCAGCAGCTTGAGCGGTAGCAATCAGCCCCAGCATTTT. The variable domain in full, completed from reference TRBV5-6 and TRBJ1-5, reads DAGVTQSPTHLIKTRGQQVTLRCSPKSGHDTVSWYQQALGQGPQFIFQYYEEEERQRGNFPDRFSGHQFPNYSSELNVNALLLGDSALYLCASSLSGSNQPQHFGDGTRLSIL.

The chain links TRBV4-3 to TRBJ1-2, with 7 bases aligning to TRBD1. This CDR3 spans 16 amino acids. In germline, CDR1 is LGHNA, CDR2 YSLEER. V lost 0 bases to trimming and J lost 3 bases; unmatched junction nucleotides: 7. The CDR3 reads CASSQDTGDADYGYTF. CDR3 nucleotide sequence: TGCGCCAGCAGCCAAGACACAGGGGACGCGGACTATGGCTACACCTTC.

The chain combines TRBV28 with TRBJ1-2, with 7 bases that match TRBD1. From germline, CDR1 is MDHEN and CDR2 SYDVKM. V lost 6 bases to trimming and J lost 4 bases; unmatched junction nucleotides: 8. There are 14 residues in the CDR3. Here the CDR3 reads CASRPRQGSYGYTF. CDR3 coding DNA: TGTGCCAGCAGACCCAGACAGGGAAGCTATGGCTACACCTTC.

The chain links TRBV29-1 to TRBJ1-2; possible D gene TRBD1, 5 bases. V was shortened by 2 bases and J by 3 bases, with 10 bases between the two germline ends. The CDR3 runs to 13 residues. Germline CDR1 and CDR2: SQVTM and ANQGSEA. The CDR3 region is CSVEQGYDYGYTF. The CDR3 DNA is TGCAGCGTTGAACAGGGATATGACTATGGCTACACCTTC. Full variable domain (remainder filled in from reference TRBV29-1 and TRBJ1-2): SAVISQKPSRDICQRGTSLTIQCQVDSQVTMMFWYRQQPGQSLTLIATANQGSEATYESGFVIDKFPISRPNLTFSTLTVSNMSPEDSSIYLCSVEQGYDYGYTFGSGTRLTVV.

The CDR3 loop is CASSDLGLGTDTQYF. The DNA for the CDR3 is TGTGCCAGCAGTGACTTGGGACTAGGGACAGATACGCAGTATTTT. The chain combines TRBV6-4 with TRBJ2-3; 8 bases are shared with TRBD2. Germline V gives CDR1 MRHNA, CDR2 SNTAGT. This CDR3 has 15 amino acids. V was clipped by 1 base and J by 3 bases; unmatched bases: 3.

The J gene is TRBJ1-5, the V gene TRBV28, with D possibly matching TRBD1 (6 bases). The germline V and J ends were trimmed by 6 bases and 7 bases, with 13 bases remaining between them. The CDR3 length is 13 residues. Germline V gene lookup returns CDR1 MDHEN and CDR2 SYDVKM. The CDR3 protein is CASRNQGYQPQHF. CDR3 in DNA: TGTGCCAGCAGAAACCAGGGGTACCAGCCCCAGCATTTT.

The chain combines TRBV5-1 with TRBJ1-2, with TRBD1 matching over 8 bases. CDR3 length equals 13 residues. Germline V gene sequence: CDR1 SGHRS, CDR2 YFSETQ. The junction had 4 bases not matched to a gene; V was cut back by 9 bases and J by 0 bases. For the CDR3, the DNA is TGCGCCACCTCGACAGGGGCTAACTATGGCTACACCTTC. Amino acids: CATSTGANYGYTF.

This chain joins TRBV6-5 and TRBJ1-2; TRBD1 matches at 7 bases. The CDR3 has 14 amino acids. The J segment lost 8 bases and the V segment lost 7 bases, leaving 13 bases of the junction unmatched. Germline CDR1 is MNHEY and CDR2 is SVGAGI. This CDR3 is CASTQTYRQGGYTF. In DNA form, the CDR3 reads TGTGCCAGCACCCAAACCTACCGACAGGGAGGCTACACCTTC.

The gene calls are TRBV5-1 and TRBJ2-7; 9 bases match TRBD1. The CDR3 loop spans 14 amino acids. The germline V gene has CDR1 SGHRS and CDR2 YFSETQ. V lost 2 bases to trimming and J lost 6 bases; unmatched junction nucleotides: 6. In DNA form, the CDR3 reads TGCGCCAGCAGCTTAGCACAGGGGGCGGGCGAGCAGTACTTC. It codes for CASSLAQGAGEQYF.

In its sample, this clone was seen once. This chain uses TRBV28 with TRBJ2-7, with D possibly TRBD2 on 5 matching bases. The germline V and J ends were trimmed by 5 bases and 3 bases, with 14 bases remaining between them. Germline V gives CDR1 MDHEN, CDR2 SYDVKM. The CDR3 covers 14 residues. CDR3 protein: CASSRGGRGYEQYF. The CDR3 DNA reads TGTGCCAGCAGTAGAGGTGGGAGAGGCTACGAGCAGTACTTC. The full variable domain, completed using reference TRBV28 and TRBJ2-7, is DVKVTQSSRYLVKRTGEKVFLECVQDMDHENMFWYRQDPGLGLRLIYFSYDVKMKEKGDIPEGYSVSREKKERFSLILESASTNQTSMYLCASSRGGRGYEQYFGPGTRLTVT.

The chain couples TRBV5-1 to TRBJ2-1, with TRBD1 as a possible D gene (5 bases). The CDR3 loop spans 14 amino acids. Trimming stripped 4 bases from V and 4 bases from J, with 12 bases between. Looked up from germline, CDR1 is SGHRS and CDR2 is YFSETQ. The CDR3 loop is CASSMRQLYNEQFF. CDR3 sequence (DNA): TGCGCCAGCAGCATGAGACAGCTATACAATGAGCAGTTCTTC.

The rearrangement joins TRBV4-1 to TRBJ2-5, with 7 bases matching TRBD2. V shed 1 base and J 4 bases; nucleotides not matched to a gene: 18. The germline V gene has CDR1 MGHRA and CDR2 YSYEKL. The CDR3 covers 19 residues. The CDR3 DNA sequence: TGCGCCAGCAGCCAAGGCCGAACCGCTTCAGCGGGGCTCGGAGAGACCCAGTACTTC. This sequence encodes CASSQGRTASAGLGETQYF.

The CDR3 bases are TGTGCCAGCAGTGCGGGGACAGGGAGAGGCCAGCCCCAGCATTTT. It translates to CASSAGTGRGQPQHF. V and J are TRBV25-1 and TRBJ1-5, with 9 bases identical to TRBD1. The CDR3 loop spans 15 amino acids. The trim removed 4 bases at V and 7 bases at J, leaving 8 bases unmatched. Germline V gene sequence: CDR1 MGHDK, CDR2 SYGVNS. The whole variable domain, remainder taken from reference TRBV25-1 and TRBJ1-5, is EADIYQTPRYLVIGTGKKITLECSQTMGHDKMYWYQQDPGMELHLIHYSYGVNSTEKGDLSSESTVSRIRTEHFPLTLESARPSHTSQYLCASSAGTGRGQPQHFGDGTRLSIL.

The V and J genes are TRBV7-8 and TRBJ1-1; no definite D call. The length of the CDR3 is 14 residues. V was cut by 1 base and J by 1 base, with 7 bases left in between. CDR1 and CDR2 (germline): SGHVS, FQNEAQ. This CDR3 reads CASSLGAGNTEAFF. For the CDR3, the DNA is TGTGCCAGCAGCTTAGGTGCGGGGAACACTGAAGCTTTCTTT.

DNA of the CDR3: TGCGCCAGCAGCCAGAAGGGACTAGCCGGCGAGACCCAGTACTTC. It specifies CASSQKGLAGETQYF. V and J are TRBV4-1 and TRBJ2-5, with 9 positions matching TRBD2. With V trimmed by 3 bases and J by 5 bases, 7 bases remained unmatched. This CDR3 contains 15 residues. Germline V gives CDR1 MGHRA, CDR2 YSYEKL.